This TCR beta chain was identified in a study of cytomegalovirus exposure and HLA in healthy donors. V lost 4 bases and J lost 2; bases outside the gene matches: 1. The CDR3 extends over 13 amino acids. The germline V gene has CDR1 WNHNN and CDR2 SYGVQD (reference sequence). A multiplex PCR was run with 60 Vbeta primers and 13 Jbeta primers. Libraries were prepared by immunoSEQ multiplex PCR; TCRdb keeps only in-frame clonotypes and omits some of them. The sample comprises 110,000 or so clones, roughly 79% of which are singletons, and about 2.4% rests with the top ten. This clone has just one count. The J gene is TRBJ2-5, the V gene TRBV10-1, with TRBD2 identical over 7 bases. This TCR derives from a woman aged 40 to 50 in good health and CMV-seronegative. What was sequenced was PBMCs. In DNA, the CDR3 is TGCGCCAGCAGTGGGACTAGACAAGAGACCCAGTACTTC. Translating gives CASSGTRQETQYF.